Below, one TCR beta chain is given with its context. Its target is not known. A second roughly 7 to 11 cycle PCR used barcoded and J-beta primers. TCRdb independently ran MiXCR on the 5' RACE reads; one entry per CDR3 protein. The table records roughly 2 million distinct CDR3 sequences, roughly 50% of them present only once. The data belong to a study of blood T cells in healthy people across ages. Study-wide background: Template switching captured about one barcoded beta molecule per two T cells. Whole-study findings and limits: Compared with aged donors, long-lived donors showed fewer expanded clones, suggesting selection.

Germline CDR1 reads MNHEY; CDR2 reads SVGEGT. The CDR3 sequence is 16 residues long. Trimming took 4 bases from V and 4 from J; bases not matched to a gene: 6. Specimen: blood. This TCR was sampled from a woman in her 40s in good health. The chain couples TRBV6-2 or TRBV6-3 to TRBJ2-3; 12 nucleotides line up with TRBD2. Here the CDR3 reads CASSLTSGGSADTQYF. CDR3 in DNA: TGTGCCAGCAGTTTGACTAGCGGGGGATCTGCAGATACGCAGTATTTT.